These 3 T cell receptor beta chains were sequenced from one sample in a study of cytomegalovirus exposure and HLA in healthy donors. The PCR ran on 60 Vbeta and 13 Jbeta primers. Sequencing was performed with immunoSEQ multiplex PCR; in TCRdb, only in-frame clones are kept and a portion is missing. This sample has fewer than 120,000 clones, with roughly 84% found just once. The sequenced sample was PBMCs. The receptor source for this set is a man younger than 45 in good health and CMV-seropositive.

This clone has only a few counts. The V call is TRBV5-8, the J call TRBJ2-2; 8 bases map to TRBD2. The J segment lost 1 base and the V segment lost 4 bases, leaving 3 bases of the junction unmatched. This CDR3 region has 15 residues. Germline V gene sequence: CDR1 SGHTS, CDR2 YDEGEE. This CDR3 is CASSPGTRNTGELFF. The CDR3 coding sequence is TGTGCCAGCAGCCCCGGGACTAGGAACACCGGGGAGCTGTTTTTT.

The V and J genes are TRBV15 and TRBJ2-3, with no clear D. CDR1 LNHNV and CDR2 YYDKDF come from the germline V gene (reference sequence). The V end was cut by 0 bases, the J end by 6 bases, with 7 bases between. This CDR3 spans 13 amino acids. CDR3 bases: TGTGCCACCAGCAGAGATCAAGAGGATACGCAGTATTTT. This gives the protein CATSRDQEDTQYF.

This chain joins TRBV7-2 and TRBJ2-5, with 10 nucleotides matching TRBD2. Germline V CDR1 and CDR2: SGHTA, FQGNSA. Losses at the gene ends were 2 bases for V and 5 bases for J; bases not matched to a gene: 8. The CDR3 is 16 amino acids. The CDR3 here is CASSLSGGAGWETQYF. CDR3 nucleotides: TGTGCCAGCAGCTTAAGCGGGGGGGCCGGTTGGGAGACCCAGTACTTC.